The 11 T cell receptor beta chains reported below all come from one sample, sequenced in a study of blood T cell repertoires in COVID-19. The data were produced by immunoSEQ multiplex PCR, yet TCRdb's version contains in-frame clones alone and is incomplete. Of around 260,000 clones listed, about 87% are singletons. The sample was peripheral blood. The receptors were gathered from a woman aged 60-70 years with COVID-19, enrolled during active disease.

V is TRBV7-3 and J is TRBJ2-3, with 9 bases matching TRBD2. Germline CDR1 is SGHTA and CDR2 is FQGTGA. The ends lost 2 bases at V and 4 bases at J; junction bases unmatched: 13. The CDR3 contains 18 residues. CDR3 residues: CASSLGVAGLAIPDTQYF. The CDR3 DNA reads TGTGCCAGCAGCTTAGGAGTCGCGGGACTAGCTATCCCAGATACGCAGTATTTT.

In its sample, this clone was seen a few times. The rearrangement links TRBV30 to TRBJ1-6, with 8 bases that match TRBD1. CDR3 size: 14 residues. Per the germline V gene, CDR1 is GTSNPN and CDR2 is SVGIG (reference sequence). V shed 3 bases, J shed 7 bases, and the junction held 5 bases outside the gene matches. CDR3 in DNA: TGTGCCTGGAGGACAGGGGATCCGAATTCACCCCTCCACTTT. Translated: CAWRTGDPNSPLHF.

The J gene is TRBJ2-3, the V gene TRBV9; TRBD2 might be the D (5 bases). The CDR3 spans 16 residues. Germline V gene sequence: CDR1 SGDLS, CDR2 YYNGEE. Trimming stripped 0 bases from V and 2 bases from J, with 13 bases between. Here the CDR3 DNA reads TGTGCCAGCAGCGTAGTCGGGGTCGGGGACACAGATACGCAGTATTTT. Protein product: CASSVVGVGDTDTQYF.

The DNA of the CDR3 is TGTGCCACTACGGGATTCAGCTCCTACGAGCAGTACTTC. Its translation is CATTGFSSYEQYF. This sequence joins TRBV30 and TRBJ2-7, with a tentative D call TRBD2 (5 bases). V was cut by 8 bases and J by 0 bases, with 14 bases left in between. There are 13 residues in the CDR3. Germline lookup yields CDR1 GTSNPN and CDR2 SVGIG (reference sequence).

V is TRBV27 and J is TRBJ2-2; the match to TRBD2 covers 9 bases. CDR1 and CDR2 from the germline V gene are MNHEY and SMNVEV (reference sequence). V lost 6 bases and J lost 2; bases outside the gene matches: 10. CDR3 size: 17 residues. The CDR3 reads CASSLRASGDNTGELFF. The DNA of the CDR3 is TGTGCCAGCAGCCTAAGGGCTAGCGGGGACAACACCGGGGAGCTGTTTTTT.

As DNA, the CDR3 is TGTGCCAGCAGCGGCCCTGGACAGGGGAGGACTAGCGGCTACGAGCAGTACTTC. Translated, it gives CASSGPGQGRTSGYEQYF. The chain has TRBV7-8 and TRBJ2-7; possible D gene TRBD2, 10 bases. The germline V gene encodes CDR1 SGHVS and CDR2 FQNEAQ. V was trimmed by 5 bases and J by 3 bases, leaving 26 bases between them. CDR3 size: 18 residues.

The V and J genes are TRBV11-3 and TRBJ2-1, with a possible D match to TRBD2 (5 bases). This CDR3 spans 15 amino acids. Trimming took off 5 bases at V and 5 bases at J, with 16 bases between the two ends. The germline CDR1 and CDR2 sequences are SGHNT and YENEEA. The CDR3 reads CASSQRRLSDNEQFF. CDR3 nucleotides: TGTGCCAGCAGCCAAAGGAGGCTTAGCGACAATGAGCAGTTCTTC. The full variable domain, with the rest looked up from reference TRBV11-3 and TRBJ2-1, is EAGVVQSPRYKIIEKKQPVAFWCNPISGHNTLYWYLQNLGQGPELLIRYENEEAVDDSQLPKDRFSAERLKGVDSTLKIQPAELGDSAVYLCASSQRRLSDNEQFFGPGTRLTVL.

The V and J genes are TRBV19 and TRBJ1-3, with D perhaps TRBD1 (6 bases). CDR1 and CDR2 (germline): LNHDA, SQIVND (reference sequence). V was trimmed by 10 bases and J by 0 bases, leaving 16 bases between them. The CDR3 is 15 residues long. The CDR3 DNA follows: TGTGCCACCTCGCGGGGGCTCGCCTCTGGAAACACCATATATTTT. Its protein is CATSRGLASGNTIYF.

The V call is TRBV28, the J call TRBJ2-7, with 10 bases that match TRBD2. V dropped 6 bases and J dropped 1; count of bases not matched to a gene: 3. The germline V gene has CDR1 MDHEN and CDR2 SYDVKM. The CDR3 has 14 amino acids. CDR3 loop: CASRASGGSYEQYF. The CDR3 DNA is TGTGCCAGCAGGGCTAGCGGGGGTTCCTACGAGCAGTACTTC.

The rearrangement joins TRBV10-3 to TRBJ2-1, with D possibly matching TRBD1 (5 bases). Trimming took 9 bases from V and 7 from J, leaving 19 bases between them. Germline assignment: CDR1 ENHRY and CDR2 SYGVKD. The CDR3 sequence is 14 residues long. The CDR3 DNA sequence: TGTGCCATGTCAGCAGGTAGGGGTGTGAATGAGCAGTTCTTC. Protein product: CAMSAGRGVNEQFF.

The chain employs TRBV30 and TRBJ1-1; the D is unclear. The CDR3 loop spans 11 amino acids. V lost 0 bases to trimming and J lost 6 bases, with 5 bases between them. The V gene's germline CDR1 is GTSNPN and CDR2 SVGIG (reference sequence). Here the CDR3 reads CAWSVLSEAFF. The CDR3 DNA reads as TGTGCCTGGAGTGTCCTTTCTGAAGCTTTCTTT.